These 3 T cell receptor beta chains were sequenced from one sample in a study of blood T cell repertoires in COVID-19. Data came from immunoSEQ multiplex PCR; TCRdb stores just in-frame clones and leaves some out. The sample has approximately 450,000 clones, 75% to 90% seen once. Specimen: PBMCs or T cells enriched from blood (not recorded which). These receptors all stem from a man aged 30 to 45 who had recovered from COVID-19.

This clone was recorded once. The V and J genes are TRBV2 and TRBJ2-7; TRBD1 agrees at 9 bases. The CDR3 runs to 12 residues. The germline V gene has CDR1 SNHLY and CDR2 FYNNEI. The V and J ends lost 4 bases and 11 bases, in that order; junction bases with no gene match: 6. CDR3 bases: TGTGCCAGCAGTGGGGGACAGGGAGTTGAGTACTTC. Residues: CASSGGQGVEYF.

The rearrangement links TRBV7-9 to TRBJ1-2; 9 bases agree with TRBD1. The CDR3 runs 15 residues. Germline assignment: CDR1 SEHNR and CDR2 FQNEAQ (reference sequence). J gave up 7 bases and V 7 bases, and 13 bases lay outside the gene matches. The CDR3 region has the DNA TGTGCCAGCACCTCCATTAGACAGGGGGAGGGTGGCTACACCTTC. This gives the protein CASTSIRQGEGGYTF.

The chain combines TRBV19 with TRBJ1-5; D is uncertain. V shed 0 bases and J shed 3 bases, with 9 bases lying between them. CDR3 length: 15 amino acids. Germline assignment: CDR1 LNHDA and CDR2 SQIVND (reference sequence). CDR3 bases: TGTGCCAGTAGTATAGAGCGGGGAATCAATCAGCCCCAGCATTTT. It yields the protein CASSIERGINQPQHF.